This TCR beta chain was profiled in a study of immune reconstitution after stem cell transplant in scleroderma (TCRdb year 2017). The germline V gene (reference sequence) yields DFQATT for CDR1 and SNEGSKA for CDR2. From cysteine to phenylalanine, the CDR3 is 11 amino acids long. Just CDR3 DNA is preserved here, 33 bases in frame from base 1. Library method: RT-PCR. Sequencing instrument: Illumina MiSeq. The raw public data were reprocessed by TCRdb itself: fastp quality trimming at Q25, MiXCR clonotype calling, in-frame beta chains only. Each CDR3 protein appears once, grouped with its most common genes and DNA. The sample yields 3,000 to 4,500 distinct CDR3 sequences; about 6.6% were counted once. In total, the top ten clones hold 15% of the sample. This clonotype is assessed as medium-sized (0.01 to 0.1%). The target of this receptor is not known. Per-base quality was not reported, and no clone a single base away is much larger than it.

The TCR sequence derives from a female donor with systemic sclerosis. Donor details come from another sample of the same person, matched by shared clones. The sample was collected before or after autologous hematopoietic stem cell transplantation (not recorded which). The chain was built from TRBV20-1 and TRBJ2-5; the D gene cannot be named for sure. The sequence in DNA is TGCAGCCAGCCAACCGGGGAGACCCAGTACTTC. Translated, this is CSQPTGETQYF.